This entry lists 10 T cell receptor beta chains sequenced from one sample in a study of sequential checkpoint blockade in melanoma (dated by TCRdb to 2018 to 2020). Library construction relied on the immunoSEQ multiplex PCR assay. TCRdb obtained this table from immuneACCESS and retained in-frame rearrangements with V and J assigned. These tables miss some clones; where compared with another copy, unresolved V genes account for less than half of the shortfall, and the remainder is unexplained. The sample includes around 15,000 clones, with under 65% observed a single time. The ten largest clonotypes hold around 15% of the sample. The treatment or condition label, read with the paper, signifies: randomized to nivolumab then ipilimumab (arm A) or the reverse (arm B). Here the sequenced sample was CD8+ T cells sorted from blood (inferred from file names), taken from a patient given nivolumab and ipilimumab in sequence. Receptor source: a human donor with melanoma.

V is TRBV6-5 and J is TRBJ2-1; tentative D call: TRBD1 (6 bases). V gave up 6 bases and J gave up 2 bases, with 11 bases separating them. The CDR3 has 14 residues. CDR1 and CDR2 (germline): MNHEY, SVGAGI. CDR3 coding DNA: TGTGCCAGCAGCGCCGGGACAACCTACAATGAGCAGTTCTTC. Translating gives CASSAGTTYNEQFF.

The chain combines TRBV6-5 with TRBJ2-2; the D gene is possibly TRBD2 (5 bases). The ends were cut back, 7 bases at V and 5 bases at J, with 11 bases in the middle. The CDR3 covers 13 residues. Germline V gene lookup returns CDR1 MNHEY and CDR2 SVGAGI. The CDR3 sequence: CASTPGGTGELFF. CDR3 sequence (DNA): TGTGCCAGCACCCCAGGAGGTACCGGGGAGCTGTTTTTT.

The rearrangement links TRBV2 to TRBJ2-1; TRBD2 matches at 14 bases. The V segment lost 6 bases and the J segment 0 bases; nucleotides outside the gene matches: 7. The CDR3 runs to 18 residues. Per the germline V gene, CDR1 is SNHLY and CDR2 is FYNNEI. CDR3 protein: CASSATSGRVSSYNEQFF. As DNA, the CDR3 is TGTGCCAGCAGCGCGACTAGCGGGAGGGTGAGCTCCTACAATGAGCAGTTCTTC.

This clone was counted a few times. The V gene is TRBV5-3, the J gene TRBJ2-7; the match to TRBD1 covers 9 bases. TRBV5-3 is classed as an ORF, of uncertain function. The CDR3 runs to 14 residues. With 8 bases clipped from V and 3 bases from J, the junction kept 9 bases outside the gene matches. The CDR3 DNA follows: TGTGCCAGCAGCCGACCGGGACAGGGCTACGAGCAGTACTTC. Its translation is CASSRPGQGYEQYF.

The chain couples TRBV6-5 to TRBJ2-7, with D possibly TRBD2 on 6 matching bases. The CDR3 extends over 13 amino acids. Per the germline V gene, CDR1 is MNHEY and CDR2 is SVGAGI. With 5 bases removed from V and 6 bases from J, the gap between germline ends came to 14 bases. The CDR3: CASSPTGTSEQYF. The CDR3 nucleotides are TGTGCCAGCAGTCCTACGGGGACTTCCGAGCAGTACTTC.

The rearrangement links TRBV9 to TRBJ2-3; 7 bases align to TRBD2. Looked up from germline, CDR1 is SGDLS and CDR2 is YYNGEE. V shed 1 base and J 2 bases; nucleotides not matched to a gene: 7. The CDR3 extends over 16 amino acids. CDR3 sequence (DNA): TGTGCCAGCAGCGTACTGGCGGGGGAGACCACAGATACGCAGTATTTT. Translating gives CASSVLAGETTDTQYF. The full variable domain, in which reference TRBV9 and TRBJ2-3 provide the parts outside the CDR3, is DSGVTQTPKHLITATGQRVTLRCSPRSGDLSVYWYQQSLDQGLQFLIQYYNGEERAKGNILERFSAQQFPDLHSELNLSSLELGDSALYFCASSVLAGETTDTQYFGPGTRLTVL.

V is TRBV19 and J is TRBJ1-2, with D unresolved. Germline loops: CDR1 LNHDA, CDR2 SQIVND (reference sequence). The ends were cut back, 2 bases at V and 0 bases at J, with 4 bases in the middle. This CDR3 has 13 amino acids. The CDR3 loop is CASSISANYGYTF. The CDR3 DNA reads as TGTGCCAGTAGTATATCAGCTAACTATGGCTACACCTTC.

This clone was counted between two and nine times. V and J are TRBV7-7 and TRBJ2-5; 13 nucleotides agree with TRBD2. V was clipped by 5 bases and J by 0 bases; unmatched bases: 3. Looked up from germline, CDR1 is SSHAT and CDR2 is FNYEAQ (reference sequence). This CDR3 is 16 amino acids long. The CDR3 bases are TGTGCCAGCAGCCCGACTAGCGGGGGGTACCAAGAGACCCAGTACTTC. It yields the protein CASSPTSGGYQETQYF.

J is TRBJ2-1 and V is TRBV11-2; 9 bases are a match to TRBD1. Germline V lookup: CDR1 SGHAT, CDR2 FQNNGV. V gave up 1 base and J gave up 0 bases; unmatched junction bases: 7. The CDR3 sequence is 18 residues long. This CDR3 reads CASSLGETGGSSYNEQFF. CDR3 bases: TGTGCCAGCAGCTTAGGTGAGACAGGGGGGTCCTCCTACAATGAGCAGTTCTTC.

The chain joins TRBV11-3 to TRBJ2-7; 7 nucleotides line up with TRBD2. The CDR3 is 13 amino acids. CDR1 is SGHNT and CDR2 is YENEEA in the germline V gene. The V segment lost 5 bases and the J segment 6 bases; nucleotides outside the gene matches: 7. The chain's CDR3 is CASSHGLVGEQYF. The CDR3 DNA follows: TGTGCCAGCAGCCACGGACTAGTCGGCGAGCAGTACTTC.